This entry describes one T cell receptor (beta chain). This specimen belongs to a study of blood T cell repertoires in COVID-19. Clones were read by immunoSEQ multiplex PCR, and TCRdb kept only the in-frame ones, dropping some. Seen here are roughly 150,000 clones, around 89% observed once, and the top ten hold around 2.9%. Trimming left V 1 base short and J 2 bases short, with 3 bases between. Germline V gene lookup returns CDR1 SGHAT and CDR2 FQNNGV. The CDR3 is 14 amino acids. This TCR came from a man aged 55 to 70 with active or convalescent COVID-19. This chain connects TRBV11-2 to TRBJ2-6; D is uncertain. Material for sequencing was peripheral blood. CDR3 in amino acids: CASSLVAGANVLTF. The CDR3, as DNA: TGTGCCAGCAGCTTAGTAGCTGGGGCCAACGTCCTGACTTTC.